Reported below is one T cell receptor beta chain. The data derive from a study of blood T cell repertoires in COVID-19. Original data processing: From reference gene primer amplification, estimates of nucleated cell counts were derived. Measured with immunoSEQ multiplex PCR; TCRdb has only the in-frame clones, and not every one. The V and J calls and clone size were taken over from that table, and D and trimming were inferred from the DNA. The data contain tens of thousands of clones, approximately 87% of them singletons. Germline V gives CDR1 SGHVS, CDR2 FQNEAQ. Trimming removed 4 bases at V and 4 bases at J, with 24 bases between. CDR3 length: 18 residues.

The specimen was peripheral blood. The origin of this receptor is a man in his forties or fifties with COVID-19, enrolled during active disease. The rearrangement uses TRBV7-8 and TRBJ2-3; D perhaps matches TRBD2 (5 bases). CDR3 sequence reads: CASSSGPEGTSMADTQYF. The CDR3 DNA reads TGTGCCAGCAGCTCCGGTCCCGAGGGAACTTCCATGGCAGATACGCAGTATTTT.